The clone carrying this T cell receptor (beta chain) turned up a few times. The antigen remains undetermined. Germline V lookup: CDR1 WSHSY, CDR2 SAAADI. The CDR3 is 14 amino acids. The V segment lost 8 bases and the J segment 6 bases; nucleotides outside the gene matches: 10. TCRdb recomputed calls from the reads with MiXCR, one row per CDR3 protein. The sample lists hundreds of thousands of distinct CDR3 sequences, 25% to 40% seen once, with roughly 13% in the top ten. The record originates from a study of T cell repertoires in cytomegalovirus infection. Sequencing was performed on cultured CD8+ T cells from PBMCs, taken from culture after CMV antigen stimulation. The sequence came from a human donor in good health (CMV status not recorded). Some clones in this sample may be carry-over from other donors' samples. V gene TRBV10-2 combines with J gene TRBJ1-2; 9 nucleotides agree with TRBD1. CDR3 bases: TGCGCCAGCGGAACAGGGGGCCTCGAGCATGGCTACACCTTC. Encoded protein: CASGTGGLEHGYTF.